This T cell receptor beta chain originates from a study of beta chain features in type 1 diabetes. General study points: All four CD4+ subsets from Type 1 diabetes patients carried moderately but significantly shorter TCRB CDR3s.

On this clone itself: The antigen is undetermined.

J was trimmed by 6 bases and V by 0 bases; bases with no gene match: 4. The CDR3 is 15 amino acids. The V gene's germline CDR1 is GTSNPN and CDR2 SVGIG (reference sequence). Isolated RNA was reverse transcribed in full, so expressed TCRB transcripts were sequenced. Clones were sequenced by immunoSEQ multiplex PCR, and TCRdb holds only the in-frame ones, with some missing. In the table there are about 130,000 clones, roughly a tenth of which are singletons. The sequence derives from a man younger than 35 in good health. This sequence joins TRBV30 and TRBJ1-5, with 11 bases that match TRBD1. Sequences were obtained from central memory CD4+ T cells from blood. CDR3 DNA sequence: TGTGCCTGGAGTGTACCTGGGACAGGGGGTCAGCCCCAGCATTTT. Its protein product is CAWSVPGTGGQPQHF.